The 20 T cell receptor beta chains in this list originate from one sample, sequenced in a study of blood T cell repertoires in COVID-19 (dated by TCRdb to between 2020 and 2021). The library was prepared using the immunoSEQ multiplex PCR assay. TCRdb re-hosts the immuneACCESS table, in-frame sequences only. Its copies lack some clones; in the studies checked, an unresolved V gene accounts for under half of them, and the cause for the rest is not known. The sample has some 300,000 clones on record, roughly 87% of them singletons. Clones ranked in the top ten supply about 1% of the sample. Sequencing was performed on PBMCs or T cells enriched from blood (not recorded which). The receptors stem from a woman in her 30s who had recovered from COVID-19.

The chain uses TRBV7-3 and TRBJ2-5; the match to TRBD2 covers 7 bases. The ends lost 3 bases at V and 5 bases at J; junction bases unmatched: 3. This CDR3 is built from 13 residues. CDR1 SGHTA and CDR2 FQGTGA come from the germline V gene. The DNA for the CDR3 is TGTGCCAGCAGCTTTACTAGCGTGGAGACCCAGTACTTC. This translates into CASSFTSVETQYF.

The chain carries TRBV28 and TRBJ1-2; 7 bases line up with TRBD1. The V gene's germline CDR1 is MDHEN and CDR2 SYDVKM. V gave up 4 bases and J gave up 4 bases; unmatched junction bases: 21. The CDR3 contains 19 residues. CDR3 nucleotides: TGTGCCAGCAGTTCCTATTCATTGAGGGGGCCGCTACCTCTCTATGGCTACACCTTC. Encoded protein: CASSSYSLRGPLPLYGYTF.

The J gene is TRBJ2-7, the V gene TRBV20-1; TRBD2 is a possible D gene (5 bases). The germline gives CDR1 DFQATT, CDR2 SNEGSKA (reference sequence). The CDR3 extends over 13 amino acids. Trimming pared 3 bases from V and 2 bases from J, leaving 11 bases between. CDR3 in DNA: TGCAGTGCTAGTCTACCCGGGACCTACGAGCAGTACTTC. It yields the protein CSASLPGTYEQYF.

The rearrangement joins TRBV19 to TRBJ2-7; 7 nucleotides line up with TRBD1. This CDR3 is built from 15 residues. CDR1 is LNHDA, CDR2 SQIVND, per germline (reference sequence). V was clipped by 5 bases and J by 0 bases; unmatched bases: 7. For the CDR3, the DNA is TGTGCCAGTAGTCTCGGGACAGTAGCCTCCTACGAGCAGTACTTC. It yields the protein CASSLGTVASYEQYF.

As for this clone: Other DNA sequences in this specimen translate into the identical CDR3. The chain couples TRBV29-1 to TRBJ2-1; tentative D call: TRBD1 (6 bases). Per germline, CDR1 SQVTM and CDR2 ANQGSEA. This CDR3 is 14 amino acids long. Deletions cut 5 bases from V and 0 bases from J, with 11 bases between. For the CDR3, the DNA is TGCAGCGTTCTTCAGGGGAGCTCCTACAATGAGCAGTTCTTC. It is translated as CSVLQGSSYNEQFF.

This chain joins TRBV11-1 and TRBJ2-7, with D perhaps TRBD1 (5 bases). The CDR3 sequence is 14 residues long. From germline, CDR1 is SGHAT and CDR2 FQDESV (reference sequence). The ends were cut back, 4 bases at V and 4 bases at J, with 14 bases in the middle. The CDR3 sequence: CASSSTDSGYEQYF. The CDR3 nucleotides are TGTGCCAGCAGCTCGACCGACAGTGGTTACGAGCAGTACTTC.

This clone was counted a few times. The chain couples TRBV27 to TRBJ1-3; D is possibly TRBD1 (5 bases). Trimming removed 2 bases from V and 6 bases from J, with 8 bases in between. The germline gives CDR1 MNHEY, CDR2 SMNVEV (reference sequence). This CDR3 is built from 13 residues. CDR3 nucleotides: TGTGCCAGCAGTTTACGACAGTCAAACACCATATATTTT. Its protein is CASSLRQSNTIYF.

The CDR3 coding sequence is TGTGCCAGCAGTTTCAAACCCCGGGACAGCGGGGAGCTGTTTTTT. Its translation: CASSFKPRDSGELFF. The chain has TRBV27 and TRBJ2-2; 7 bases match TRBD1. The V gene end was trimmed by 3 bases and the J gene end by 7 bases; junction bases not matched to a gene: 8. Per the germline V gene, CDR1 is MNHEY and CDR2 is SMNVEV (reference sequence). The CDR3 runs 15 residues.

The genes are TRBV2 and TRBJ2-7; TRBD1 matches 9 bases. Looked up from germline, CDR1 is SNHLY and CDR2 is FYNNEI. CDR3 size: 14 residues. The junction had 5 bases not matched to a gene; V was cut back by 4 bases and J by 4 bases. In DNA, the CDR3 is TGTGCCAGCAGTGGACAGGGGGTTTGGTACGAGCAGTACTTC. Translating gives CASSGQGVWYEQYF.

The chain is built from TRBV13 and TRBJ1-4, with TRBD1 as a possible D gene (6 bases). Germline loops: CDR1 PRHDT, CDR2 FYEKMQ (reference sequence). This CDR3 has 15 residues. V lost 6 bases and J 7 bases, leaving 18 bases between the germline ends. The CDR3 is CASSWAEGEGEKLFF. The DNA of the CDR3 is TGTGCCAGCAGTTGGGCAGAGGGGGAGGGTGAAAAACTGTTTTTT. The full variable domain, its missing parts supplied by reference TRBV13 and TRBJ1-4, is AAGVIQSPRHLIKEKRETATLKCYPIPRHDTVYWYQQGPGQDPQFLISFYEKMQSDKGSIPDRFSAQQFSDYHSELNMSSLELGDSALYFCASSWAEGEGEKLFFGSGTQLSVL.

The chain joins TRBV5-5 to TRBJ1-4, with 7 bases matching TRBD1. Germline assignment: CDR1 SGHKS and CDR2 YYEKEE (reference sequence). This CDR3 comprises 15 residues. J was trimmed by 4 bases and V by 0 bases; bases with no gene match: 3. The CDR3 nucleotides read TGTGCCAGCAGCTTGGCCGGGACAGTTAATGAAAAACTGTTTTTT. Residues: CASSLAGTVNEKLFF. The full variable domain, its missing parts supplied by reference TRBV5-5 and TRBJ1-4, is DAGVTQSPTHLIKTRGQQVTLRCSPISGHKSVSWYQQVLGQGPQFIFQYYEKEERGRGNFPDRFSARQFPNYSSELNVNALLLGDSALYLCASSLAGTVNEKLFFGSGTQLSVL.

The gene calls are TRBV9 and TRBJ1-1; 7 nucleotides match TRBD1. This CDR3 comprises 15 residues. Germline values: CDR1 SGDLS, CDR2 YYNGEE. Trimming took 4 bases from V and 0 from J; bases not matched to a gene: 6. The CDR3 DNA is TGTGCCAGCAGCCCCGGACAGGCACTGAACACTGAAGCTTTCTTT. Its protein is CASSPGQALNTEAFF.

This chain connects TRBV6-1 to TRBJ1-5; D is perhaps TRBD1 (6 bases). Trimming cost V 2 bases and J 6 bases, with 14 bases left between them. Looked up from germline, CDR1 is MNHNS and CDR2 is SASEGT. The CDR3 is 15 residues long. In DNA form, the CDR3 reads TGTGCCAGCAGTGAACGAGGGGGGGAATTTCAGCCCCAGCATTTT. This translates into CASSERGGEFQPQHF.

CDR3 in amino acids: CASSQSNGGGYTF. As DNA, the CDR3 is TGTGCCAGCAGCCAATCGAACGGGGGTGGCTACACCTTC. The J gene is TRBJ1-2, the V gene TRBV3-1 (or the pseudogene TRBV3-2); possible D gene TRBD1, 5 bases. The V gene's germline CDR1 is LGHDT and CDR2 YNNKEL (reference sequence). CDR3 length equals 13 residues. Trimming cost V 2 bases and J 7 bases, with 11 bases left between them.

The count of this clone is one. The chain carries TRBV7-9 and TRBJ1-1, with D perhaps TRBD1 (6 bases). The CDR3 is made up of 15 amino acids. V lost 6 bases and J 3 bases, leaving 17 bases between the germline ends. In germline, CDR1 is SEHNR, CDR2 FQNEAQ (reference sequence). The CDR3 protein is CASREAGTPYTEAFF. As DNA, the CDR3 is TGTGCCAGCAGGGAAGCCGGGACACCCTACACTGAAGCTTTCTTT.

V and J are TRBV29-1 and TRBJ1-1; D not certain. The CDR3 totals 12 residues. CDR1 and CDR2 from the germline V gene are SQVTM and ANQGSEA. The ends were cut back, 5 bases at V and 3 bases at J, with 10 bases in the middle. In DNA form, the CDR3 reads TGCAGCGTTCCCACCCGGGACACTGAAGCTTTCTTT. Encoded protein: CSVPTRDTEAFF. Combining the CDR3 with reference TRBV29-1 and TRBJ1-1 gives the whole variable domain SAVISQKPSRDICQRGTSLTIQCQVDSQVTMMFWYRQQPGQSLTLIATANQGSEATYESGFVIDKFPISRPNLTFSTLTVSNMSPEDSSIYLCSVPTRDTEAFFGQGTRLTVV.

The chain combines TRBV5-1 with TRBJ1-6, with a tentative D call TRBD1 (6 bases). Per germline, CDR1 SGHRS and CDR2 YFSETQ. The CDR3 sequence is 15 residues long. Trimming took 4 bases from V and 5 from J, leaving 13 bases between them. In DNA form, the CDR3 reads TGCGCCAGCAGCCCTGGGACAAGCGATAATTCACCCCTCCACTTT. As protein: CASSPGTSDNSPLHF.

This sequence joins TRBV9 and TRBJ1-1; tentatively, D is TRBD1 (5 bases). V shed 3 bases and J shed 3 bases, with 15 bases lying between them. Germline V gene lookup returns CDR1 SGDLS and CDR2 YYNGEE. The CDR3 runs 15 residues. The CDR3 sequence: CASSEIHGGDTEAFF. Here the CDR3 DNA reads TGTGCCAGCAGCGAAATACACGGGGGGGACACTGAAGCTTTCTTT.

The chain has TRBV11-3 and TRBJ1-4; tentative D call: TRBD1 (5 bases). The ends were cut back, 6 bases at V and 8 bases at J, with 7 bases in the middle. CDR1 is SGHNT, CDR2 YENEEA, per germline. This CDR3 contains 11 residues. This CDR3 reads CASRRGEKLFF. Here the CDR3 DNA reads TGTGCCAGCAGGCGGGGGGAAAAACTGTTTTTT. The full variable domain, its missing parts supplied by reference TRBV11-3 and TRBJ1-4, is EAGVVQSPRYKIIEKKQPVAFWCNPISGHNTLYWYLQNLGQGPELLIRYENEEAVDDSQLPKDRFSAERLKGVDSTLKIQPAELGDSAVYLCASRRGEKLFFGSGTQLSVL.

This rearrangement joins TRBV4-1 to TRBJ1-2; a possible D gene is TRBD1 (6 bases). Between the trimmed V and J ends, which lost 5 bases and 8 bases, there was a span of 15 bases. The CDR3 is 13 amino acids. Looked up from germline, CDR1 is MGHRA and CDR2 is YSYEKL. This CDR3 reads CASSTVQGGGYTF. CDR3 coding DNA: TGCGCCAGCAGCACTGTACAGGGTGGCGGCTACACCTTC.